This T cell receptor (beta chain) was captured in a study of shared clonotypes between healthy human individuals. CDR1 is LGHNA and CDR2 is YSLEER in the germline V gene. The germline V and J ends were trimmed by 0 bases and 1 base, with 5 bases remaining between them. This CDR3 comprises 14 residues. The donor cohort consisted entirely of Caucasian adults residing in Nashville, Tennessee. When samples were unsorted, roughly 81 million PBMCs were used for genomic DNA. The material for each subset, its genomic DNA, was split evenly across several immunoSEQ plates. Authors' methods: Filtering was not the same, since immunoSEQ gave junction-only sequences without quality scores. The table came from immunoSEQ multiplex PCR; TCRdb's copy has only in-frame clones and leaves some out. V and J calls and clone size are given by that table; D and trimming were obtained from the DNA. The sample includes 450,000 to 500,000 clones, roughly four fifths of them seen just once.

Source material: PBMCs. This chain connects TRBV4-3 to TRBJ2-3, with D unclear. The TCR sequence derives from a woman in her thirties or forties in good health. Some clones in this sample may be carry-over from other donors' samples. CDR3 in amino acids: CASSQDSRTDTQYF. Here the CDR3 DNA reads TGCGCCAGCAGCCAAGATTCCCGCACAGATACGCAGTATTTT.